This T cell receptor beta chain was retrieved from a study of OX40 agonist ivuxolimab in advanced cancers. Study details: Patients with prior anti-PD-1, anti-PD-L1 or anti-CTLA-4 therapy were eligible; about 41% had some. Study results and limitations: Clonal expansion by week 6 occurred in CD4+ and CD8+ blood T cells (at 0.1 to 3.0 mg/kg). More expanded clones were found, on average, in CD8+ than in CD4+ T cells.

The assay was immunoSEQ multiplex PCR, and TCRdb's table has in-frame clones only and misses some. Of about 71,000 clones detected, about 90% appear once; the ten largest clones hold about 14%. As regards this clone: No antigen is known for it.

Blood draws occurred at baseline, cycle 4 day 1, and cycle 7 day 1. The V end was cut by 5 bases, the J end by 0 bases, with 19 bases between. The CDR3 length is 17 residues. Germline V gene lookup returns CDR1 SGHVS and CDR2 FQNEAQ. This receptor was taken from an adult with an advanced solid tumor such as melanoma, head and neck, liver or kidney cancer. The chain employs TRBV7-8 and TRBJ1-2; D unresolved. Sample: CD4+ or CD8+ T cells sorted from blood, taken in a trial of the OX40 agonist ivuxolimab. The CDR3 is CASSGIGSQITNYGYTF. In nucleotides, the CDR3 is TGTGCCAGCAGCGGCATCGGGAGCCAAATTACTAACTATGGCTACACCTTC.